Here is one T cell receptor beta chain with its context. The sample is drawn from a study of T cells in tuberculosis. Germline V gives CDR1 MGHDK, CDR2 SYGVNS. V trimming: 2 bases; J trimming: 5 bases; junction bases outside the gene matches: 9. The CDR3 runs 16 residues. Clones were read by immunoSEQ multiplex PCR, and TCRdb kept only the in-frame ones, dropping some. The sample gives some 41,000 clones, approximately 94% of which show up once; about 12% is in the top ten. Unsorted cryopreserved PBMC were sequenced, averaging roughly 100,000 T cells per clinical donor. This chain links TRBV25-1 with TRBJ2-7; TRBD1 matches 10 bases. The sequencing sample was made of PBMCs. This clonotype was obtained from a donor aged 10 to 29 with latent tuberculosis or without tuberculosis infection. Some clones in this sample may be carry-over from other donors' samples. DNA for the CDR3: TGTGCCAGCAGTGAAAGAGGGACAGGGGATTGGGACGAGCAGTACTTC. Amino acids: CASSERGTGDWDEQYF.